This passage covers 8 T cell receptor beta chains from one sample sequenced in a study of vaccination effects on CD4 cells after COVID-19. No antigen has been assigned to these receptors. Repertoires were generated with immunoSEQ multiplex PCR, while TCRdb's copy carries only in-frame clones and drops some. The sample consists of about 31,000 clones, over 55% of them appearing once. ViraFEST expansion of antigen-specific CD4+ T cells with viral peptide pools preceded sequencing. At the end of roughly ten days of culture, CD4+ T cells were isolated. Each person got two doses of an mRNA SARS-CoV-2 vaccine, BNT162b2 or mRNA-1273. This specimen consisted of CD4+ T cells from PBMCs cultured with SARS-CoV-2 spike peptides, obtained after COVID-19 vaccination. Receptors were obtained from a human donor who received a COVID-19 vaccine.

A few counts support this clone. V usage is TRBV2 and J usage is TRBJ2-1; 8 bases map to TRBD2. The ends lost 7 bases at V and 4 bases at J; junction bases unmatched: 3. Per the germline V gene, CDR1 is SNHLY and CDR2 is FYNNEI. The CDR3 extends over 13 amino acids. DNA of the CDR3: TGTGCCAGCACCGGGGGGGCTTACAATGAGCAGTTCTTC. It encodes CASTGGAYNEQFF.

J is TRBJ1-4 and V is TRBV6-2 or TRBV6-3; 7 bases align to TRBD1. This CDR3 has 14 residues. Germline CDR1 is MNHEY and CDR2 is SVGEGT. V shed 2 bases, J shed 7 bases, and the junction held 4 bases outside the gene matches. CDR3 sequence reads: CASSYRGLSEKLFF. The CDR3 DNA is TGTGCCAGCAGTTACAGGGGGCTTAGTGAAAAACTGTTTTTT.

This chain connects TRBV5-1 to TRBJ2-7; D ambiguous. The CDR3 totals 14 residues. CDR1 is SGHRS, CDR2 YFSETQ, per germline. The V and J ends lost 4 bases and 0 bases respectively, with 11 bases between them. CDR3 sequence reads: CASSPTSDSYEQYF. DNA for the CDR3: TGCGCCAGCAGCCCCACCTCAGACTCCTACGAGCAGTACTTC. Full variable domain (outside the CDR3, taken from reference TRBV5-1 and TRBJ2-7): KAGVTQTPRYLIKTRGQQVTLSCSPISGHRSVSWYQQTPGQGLQFLFEYFSETQRNKGNFPGRFSGRQFSNSRSEMNVSTLELGDSALYLCASSPTSDSYEQYFGPGTRLTVT.

The chain couples TRBV20-1 to TRBJ2-1, with 13 bases aligning to TRBD2. This CDR3 is built from 20 residues. V lost 3 bases, J lost 6 bases, and 20 bases stayed unmatched. Germline assignment: CDR1 DFQATT and CDR2 SNEGSKA (reference sequence). The CDR3 DNA is TGCAGTGCTAGTCCAAGGGCTGGGCAGGGGAGACTAGCGGGAGGCAATGAGCAGTTCTTC. As protein: CSASPRAGQGRLAGGNEQFF.

The CDR3 DNA reads TGCGCCAGCAGCTTGCGAGACAGGGGCTACACAGATACGCAGTATTTT. It specifies CASSLRDRGYTDTQYF. The chain joins TRBV5-1 to TRBJ2-3; 8 positions agree with TRBD1. Germline trimming cut 1 base from V and 2 bases from J; bases unmatched to any gene: 6. CDR1 is SGHRS, CDR2 YFSETQ, per germline. The CDR3 runs to 16 residues. The variable domain in full, with the rest retrieved from reference TRBV5-1 and TRBJ2-3, is KAGVTQTPRYLIKTRGQQVTLSCSPISGHRSVSWYQQTPGQGLQFLFEYFSETQRNKGNFPGRFSGRQFSNSRSEMNVSTLELGDSALYLCASSLRDRGYTDTQYFGPGTRLTVL.

This clone has a count of ten or more. The V gene is TRBV18, the J gene TRBJ1-1, with D unresolved. Trimming removed 1 base at V and 0 bases at J, with 6 bases between. This CDR3 comprises 14 residues. Per germline, CDR1 KGHSH and CDR2 LQKENI. The chain's CDR3 is CASSPQVLNTEAFF. In DNA, the CDR3 is TGTGCCAGCTCACCACAGGTCCTGAACACTGAAGCTTTCTTT.

This clone was detected only a few times. CDR3 DNA: TGTGCCAGCTCTATAGGGACAGCCAGATACGAGCAGTACTTC. Its protein product is CASSIGTARYEQYF. The rearrangement uses TRBV19 and TRBJ2-7, with 7 bases aligning to TRBD1. The V gene end was trimmed by 9 bases and the J gene end by 4 bases; junction bases not matched to a gene: 12. This CDR3 comprises 14 residues. CDR1 and CDR2 from the germline V gene are LNHDA and SQIVND (reference sequence).

The chain uses TRBV30 and TRBJ2-7; the D gene is possibly TRBD2 (6 bases). CDR1 is GTSNPN, CDR2 SVGIG, per germline (reference sequence). The CDR3 has 13 residues. Trimming took off 0 bases at V and 2 bases at J, with 8 bases between the two ends. CDR3 sequence reads: CAWSVGGAYEQYF. The CDR3 bases are TGTGCCTGGAGTGTAGGAGGGGCCTACGAGCAGTACTTC.